Here is one T cell receptor (beta chain) with its context. In the authors' workflow: Cell counts per sample came from amplifying reference gene primers. Profiling relied on immunoSEQ multiplex PCR, and the TCRdb table lists in-frame clones only, not all of them. The V and J calls and clone size come from that table; D and trimming were worked out from the DNA. Of 150,000 to 200,000 clones listed, over 80% are singletons. The sample is drawn from a study of blood T cell repertoires in COVID-19. For the study at large: Specimens from acute and convalescent COVID-19 originated in the United States, Italy and Spain. T cells, B-cell-depleted T cells, or PBMCs supplied cDNA or gDNA.

The CDR3 runs 15 residues. From germline, CDR1 is LGHNA and CDR2 YNFKEQ. Trimming pared 0 bases from V and 1 base from J, leaving 8 bases between. The receptor's source is a woman aged 45-59 years with acute or convalescent COVID-19. Material for sequencing was peripheral blood. The V gene is TRBV4-2, the J gene TRBJ2-3, with D perhaps matching TRBD2 (5 bases). The CDR3 loop reads CASSQEVSGTDTQYF. CDR3 sequence (DNA): TGTGCCAGCAGCCAAGAGGTTAGCGGCACAGATACGCAGTATTTT.